The clone carrying this T cell receptor (delta chain) was seen a single time. This sample was taken from a study of gamma-delta T cells after stem cell transplantation. CDR3 size: 18 residues. CDR1 is GEAIGNYY and CDR2 is EKD in the germline V gene. V was trimmed by 0 bases and J by 3 bases, leaving 22 bases between them. TCRdb fed the RT-PCR reads into CATT to redo clone calling. This table holds just over 15,000 delta-chain clones, about 8.6% found once. The source of this sequence is a human donor. It is not recorded whose cells these are; they may come from a transplant donor. Sequenced material: gamma-delta T cells. The chain joins TRDV2 to TRDJ1; no reliable D call. The CDR3 DNA is TGTGCCTGTGACACCCTCCAGAATTCCCCCCATTCCGCCGATAAACTCATCTTT. It yields the protein CACDTLQNSPHSADKLIF.